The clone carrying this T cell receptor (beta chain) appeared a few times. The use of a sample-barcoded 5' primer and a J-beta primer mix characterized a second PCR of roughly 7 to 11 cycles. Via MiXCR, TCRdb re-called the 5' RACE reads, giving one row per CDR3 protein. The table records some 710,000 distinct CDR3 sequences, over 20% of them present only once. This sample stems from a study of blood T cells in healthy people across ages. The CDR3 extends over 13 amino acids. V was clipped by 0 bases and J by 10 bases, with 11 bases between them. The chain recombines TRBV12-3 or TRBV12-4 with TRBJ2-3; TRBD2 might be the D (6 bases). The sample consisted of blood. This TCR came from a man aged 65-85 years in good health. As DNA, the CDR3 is TGTGCCAGCAGTTTAGCGGGCGGGGCCCCGCAGTATTTT. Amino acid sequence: CASSLAGGAPQYF.